The rows below give T cell receptor beta chains drawn from one sample of a study of blood T cells in healthy people across ages. One entry per CDR3 protein, called by TCRdb with MiXCR from the 5' RACE reads. This table holds 800,000 to 1,000,000 distinct CDR3 sequences, roughly 48% found once. Sample: blood. The receptor source for this set is a man younger than 45 in good health. The conserved cysteine and the conserved F or W are not part of the CDR3 here. The D gene is left open where the match is weak.

J gene: TRBJ2-5
D gene: NA
V gene: TRBV5-1
CDR3 length: 13
CDR3 protein: ASSYDKTIQETQY

J gene: TRBJ2-7
D gene: TRBD1
V gene: TRBV6-5
CDR3 length: 14
CDR3 protein: ASSNLAGTGFYEQY

J gene: TRBJ1-2
D gene: NA
V gene: TRBV6-5
CDR3 length: 10
CDR3 protein: ASSYGQGDYT

J gene: NA
D gene: TRBD1
V gene: TRBV27
CDR3 length: 12
CDR3 protein: ASSMTGSRETQY

J gene: TRBJ2-2
D gene: NA
V gene: TRBV6-4
CDR3 length: 13
CDR3 protein: ASSSEGGGTGELF

J gene: TRBJ2-3
D gene: NA
V gene: TRBV29-1
CDR3 length: 11
CDR3 protein: SVDGGGTDTQY

J gene: TRBJ2-1
D gene: TRBD1
V gene: TRBV12-3/TRBV12-4
CDR3 length: 13
CDR3 protein: ASSFPRDRGYEQF

J gene: TRBJ2-3
D gene: NA
V gene: TRBV20-1
CDR3 length: 11
CDR3 protein: SAPPPHTDTQY

J gene: TRBJ2-5
D gene: TRBD2
V gene: TRBV29-1
CDR3 length: 12
CDR3 protein: SVILAGVQETQY

J gene: TRBJ1-2
D gene: NA
V gene: TRBV3-1
CDR3 length: 13
CDR3 protein: ASSQEFRANYGYT

J gene: TRBJ2-4
D gene: TRBD2
V gene: TRBV12-3/TRBV12-4
CDR3 length: 14
CDR3 protein: ASTTRAGGRGNIQY

J gene: TRBJ1-1
D gene: NA
V gene: TRBV27
CDR3 length: 13
CDR3 protein: ASSLGRPDGTEAF

J gene: TRBJ2-7
D gene: NA
V gene: TRBV6-5
CDR3 length: 11
CDR3 protein: ASRKPPLYEQY

J gene: TRBJ2-3
D gene: TRBD2
V gene: TRBV2
CDR3 length: 13
CDR3 protein: ASSVRRGDTDTQY

J gene: TRBJ2-5
D gene: NA
V gene: TRBV6-1
CDR3 length: 14
CDR3 protein: ASSVGRGVVQETQY

J gene: TRBJ2-1
D gene: NA
V gene: TRBV9
CDR3 length: 11
CDR3 protein: ASSVDGGREQF

J gene: TRBJ1-6
D gene: NA
V gene: TRBV28
CDR3 length: 9
CDR3 protein: ASSLNRSLH

J gene: NA
D gene: TRBD1
V gene: TRBV29-1
CDR3 length: 11
CDR3 protein: SVDREAYNEQY

J gene: TRBJ1-4
D gene: NA
V gene: TRBV6-2/TRBV6-3
CDR3 length: 12
CDR3 protein: ASSSDRWNEKLF

J gene: TRBJ2-3
D gene: NA
V gene: TRBV2
CDR3 length: 10
CDR3 protein: ASSEDLNTQY

J gene: TRBJ1-1
D gene: NA
V gene: TRBV6-1
CDR3 length: 12
CDR3 protein: ASSEGGSETEAF

J gene: TRBJ2-2
D gene: NA
V gene: TRBV20-1
CDR3 length: 9
CDR3 protein: SARKTGELF

J gene: TRBJ2-1
D gene: TRBD2
V gene: TRBV4-1
CDR3 length: 12
CDR3 protein: ASSQGLAANEQF

J gene: TRBJ2-5
D gene: TRBD2
V gene: TRBV29-1
CDR3 length: 13
CDR3 protein: SVVGSSGLKETQY

J gene: TRBJ1-4
D gene: NA
V gene: TRBV4-3
CDR3 length: 11
CDR3 protein: ASGQTTNEKLF

J gene: TRBJ2-1
D gene: TRBD1
V gene: TRBV9
CDR3 length: 15
CDR3 protein: ASSVEVRDSTYNEQF

J gene: TRBJ2-2
D gene: TRBD1
V gene: TRBV29-1
CDR3 length: 10
CDR3 protein: SGQGRTGELF

J gene: TRBJ2-5
D gene: NA
V gene: TRBV7-9
CDR3 length: 11
CDR3 protein: ASRAPVRETQY

J gene: TRBJ2-3
D gene: TRBD2
V gene: TRBV7-2
CDR3 length: 17
CDR3 protein: ASSTRHGSGGARTDTQY

J gene: TRBJ2-7
D gene: NA
V gene: TRBV20-1
CDR3 length: 11
CDR3 protein: SASAQRTYEQY

J gene: TRBJ2-3
D gene: NA
V gene: TRBV10-3
CDR3 length: 14
CDR3 protein: AISESLDLTSDTQY

J gene: TRBJ1-5
D gene: TRBD1
V gene: TRBV27
CDR3 length: 13
CDR3 protein: ASSYRQGPGQPQH